This TCR beta chain is drawn from a study of TIL therapy for anti-PD-1-resistant metastatic lung cancer. Study overall: Patients had a median age of nearly 55 years (range about 35-75). Most patients had lung adenocarcinoma; a handful of tumors were EGFR-mutant, two ALK-rearranged; half smoked currently or formerly.

Study observations and caveats: Many TIL product clones were absent from baseline tumor, suggesting clonal contraction.

In regard to this clone: No antigen is known for it.

Time point reported: pre-treatment sample, taken before nivolumab and TIL therapy. Most excised metastases sampled were pleural nodules or supraclavicular lymph nodes. Progressing patients received lymphodepletion, expanded TIL infusion and IL-2. The V gene lost 10 bases and the J gene lost 1 base, with 13 bases spanning the gap. This CDR3 has 13 residues. The V gene's germline CDR1 is ENHRY and CDR2 SYGVKD. Sequencing used immunoSEQ v3. This table comes from immunoSEQ multiplex PCR, and its TCRdb copy is limited to in-frame clones, with some not included. The table includes 95,000 or so clones, about three fifths detected once.

Sequencing used tumor tissue, obtained at baseline. The origin of this receptor is a person aged 25-79 years with non-small cell lung cancer. The rearrangement uses TRBV10-3 and TRBJ1-1; maybe TRBD1 (5 bases). The CDR3 DNA is TGTGCCACCGAGGACACATCGAACACTGAAGCTTTCTTT. This encodes CATEDTSNTEAFF.